The T cell receptor beta chain described here comes from a study of blood T cell repertoires in COVID-19. Overall study context: The study drew acute and convalescent COVID-19 samples from the United States, Italy and Spain. PBMCs, B-cell-depleted T cells, or T cells provided the cDNA or gDNA that made up the material.

Profiling relied on immunoSEQ multiplex PCR, and the TCRdb table lists in-frame clones only, not all of them. The sample has 150,000 to 180,000 clones, roughly four fifths seen once. The CDR3 extends over 15 amino acids. In germline, CDR1 is SEHNR, CDR2 FQNEAQ (reference sequence). V lost 1 base and J lost 4, with 13 bases in between. The sample taken for sequencing was peripheral blood. The receptor's source is a man aged 80 or over with acute or convalescent COVID-19. This chain joins TRBV7-9 and TRBJ1-2, with D possibly TRBD1 on 6 matching bases. The CDR3: CASSLGQGNSYGYTF. CDR3 DNA sequence: TGTGCCAGCAGCTTAGGGCAGGGGAATAGCTATGGCTACACCTTC.